The 17 T cell receptor beta chains presented below share a single source sample, sequenced in a study of shared clonotypes between healthy human individuals. The repertoire was sequenced with immunoSEQ multiplex PCR; TCRdb's copy has only in-frame clones and lacks some. Of around 1.9 million clones in the sample, around 93% were seen once. The naive CD8 subset, CD45RO-negative cells positively selected for CCR7, excluded terminally differentiated effector memory CD45RA+ cells. What was sequenced was naive CD8+ T cells from PBMCs. The origin of the receptors is a young man in good health. Some clones in this sample may be carry-over from other donors' samples.

This rearrangement joins TRBV5-1 to TRBJ1-1, with TRBD1 identical over 10 bases. The CDR3 has 16 amino acids. From germline, CDR1 is SGHRS and CDR2 YFSETQ. Trimming removed 3 bases from V and 0 bases from J; junction bases left unmatched: 5. The CDR3 DNA reads TGCGCCAGCAGCTGGGGACAGGGGTTCATGAACACTGAAGCTTTCTTT. Translating gives CASSWGQGFMNTEAFF.

The gene calls are TRBV7-3 and TRBJ2-3; D not resolved. Germline lookup yields CDR1 SGHTA and CDR2 FQGTGA. This CDR3 has 15 residues. Trimming took 0 bases from V and 2 from J, leaving 9 bases between them. CDR3 in DNA: TGTGCCAGCAGCTTAACCAGGCTCGACACAGATACGCAGTATTTT. It translates to CASSLTRLDTDTQYF.

CDR3 DNA: TGCAGCGTTGAGCGCCGGACACCGGGGGAGCTGTTTTTT. This encodes CSVERRTPGELFF. The J gene is TRBJ2-2, the V gene TRBV29-1, with D possibly TRBD1 on 5 matching bases. V was pared by 3 bases and J by 8 bases, with 13 bases between. CDR3 length equals 13 residues. CDR1 is SQVTM and CDR2 is ANQGSEA in the germline V gene.

The genes are TRBV6-6 and TRBJ1-6, with 9 bases matching TRBD1. CDR1 MNHNY and CDR2 SVGAGI come from the germline V gene (reference sequence). Trimming removed 4 bases from V and 9 bases from J; junction bases left unmatched: 4. This CDR3 contains 14 residues. The CDR3 sequence: CASSSDRGSSPLHF. CDR3 nucleotides: TGTGCCAGCAGTTCGGACAGGGGAAGTTCACCCCTCCACTTT.

V is TRBV27 and J is TRBJ2-5; a weak D match, TRBD1 (6 bases). V shed 6 bases and J shed 5 bases, with 16 bases lying between them. In germline, CDR1 is MNHEY, CDR2 SMNVEV (reference sequence). This CDR3 is built from 14 residues. CDR3 in DNA: TGTGCCAGCAGGAAACAGGGTCTGGGGGAGACCCAGTACTTC. This codes for CASRKQGLGETQYF.

The rearrangement joins TRBV9 to TRBJ2-3; D unresolved. This CDR3 has 14 amino acids. Per germline, CDR1 SGDLS and CDR2 YYNGEE. Deletions cut 0 bases from V and 5 bases from J, with 10 bases between. In DNA form, the CDR3 reads TGTGCCAGCAGCGTAGTCCCCTCTCGAGATACGCAGTATTTT. This encodes CASSVVPSRDTQYF.

The V call is TRBV28, the J call TRBJ2-7; 14 bases are a match to TRBD2. The CDR3 contains 17 residues. Germline CDR1 reads MDHEN; CDR2 reads SYDVKM. Trimming took 6 bases from V and 2 from J; bases not matched to a gene: 9. CDR3 region: CASRPGLAGVGTYEQYF. In DNA, the CDR3 is TGTGCCAGCAGGCCGGGACTAGCGGGAGTGGGGACCTACGAGCAGTACTTC. The full variable domain, rest sourced from reference TRBV28 and TRBJ2-7, is DVKVTQSSRYLVKRTGEKVFLECVQDMDHENMFWYRQDPGLGLRLIYFSYDVKMKEKGDIPEGYSVSREKKERFSLILESASTNQTSMYLCASRPGLAGVGTYEQYFGPGTRLTVT.

As DNA, the CDR3 is TGTGCCAGCAGTTTACGGACCCTGTACGAGCAGTACTTC. Protein product: CASSLRTLYEQYF. The chain uses TRBV27 and TRBJ2-7, with D unresolved. The CDR3 contains 13 residues. V was trimmed by 2 bases and J by 4 bases, leaving 9 bases between them. In germline, CDR1 is MNHEY, CDR2 SMNVEV (reference sequence).

V gene TRBV28 combines with J gene TRBJ2-7; D perhaps matches TRBD2 (6 bases). Germline-derived CDR1 and CDR2 are MDHEN and SYDVKM. V was cut by 3 bases and J by 5 bases, with 14 bases left in between. The CDR3 extends over 14 amino acids. This CDR3 reads CASSFLRGFDEQYF. CDR3 DNA sequence: TGTGCCAGCAGTTTTCTCCGGGGGTTTGACGAGCAGTACTTC. Full variable domain (rest looked up from reference TRBV28 and TRBJ2-7): DVKVTQSSRYLVKRTGEKVFLECVQDMDHENMFWYRQDPGLGLRLIYFSYDVKMKEKGDIPEGYSVSREKKERFSLILESASTNQTSMYLCASSFLRGFDEQYFGPGTRLTVT.

This chain links TRBV2 with TRBJ1-2; D is possibly TRBD1 (5 bases). Germline CDR1 SNHLY, CDR2 FYNNEI. The V end was cut by 7 bases, the J end by 2 bases, with 14 bases between. This CDR3 region has 14 residues. The CDR3 nucleotides read TGTGCCAGCACCTTTCCCAGGGCAAACTATGGCTACACCTTC. Protein: CASTFPRANYGYTF.

J is TRBJ2-3 and V is TRBV4-1; 8 bases are shared with TRBD2. After removal of 3 bases from V and 3 bases from J, the junction contained 8 bases not matched to a gene. Germline V gene data show CDR1 as MGHRA and CDR2 as YSYEKL. The length of the CDR3 is 16 residues. CDR3: CASSQRPSGQTDTQYF. Here the CDR3 DNA reads TGCGCCAGCAGCCAGCGTCCTAGCGGGCAGACAGATACGCAGTATTTT.

Concerning this clone itself: This may come from a read error, since a much larger clone is one base off. The chain links TRBV7-3 to TRBJ2-1; D gene ambiguous. Germline CDR1 SGHTA, CDR2 FQGTGA. V was cut by 1 base and J by 6 bases, with 4 bases left in between. The CDR3 has 12 residues. The CDR3 region is CASSLNPNEQFF. Here the CDR3 DNA reads TGTGCCAGCAGCTTAAATCCCAATGAGCAGTTCTTC.

This chain connects TRBV10-1 to TRBJ2-1; 11 bases agree with TRBD2. V lost 2 bases and J lost 8; bases outside the gene matches: 5. The CDR3 runs to 15 residues. Germline CDR1 is WNHNN and CDR2 is SYGVQD (reference sequence). The CDR3 nucleotides are TGCGCCAGCAGTGAGACACTAGCGGGAGTTCATGAGCAGTTCTTC. Translated: CASSETLAGVHEQFF.

In DNA form, the CDR3 reads TGTGCCACCAGCAGCCGGGACAGGGAACCAGATACGCAGTATTTT. Amino acids: CATSSRDREPDTQYF. The genes are TRBV15 and TRBJ2-3; TRBD1 agrees at 9 bases. Germline CDR1 LNHNV, CDR2 YYDKDF (reference sequence). The CDR3 runs to 15 residues. V lost 3 bases and J lost 4; bases outside the gene matches: 5.

This clone was recorded only once. The chain recombines TRBV9 with TRBJ2-1; 9 bases are a match to TRBD2. This CDR3 is 17 amino acids long. CDR1 is SGDLS, CDR2 YYNGEE, per germline. V lost 4 bases, J lost 3 bases, and 11 bases stayed unmatched. Written as DNA, the CDR3 is TGTGCCAGCAGCCCCCTACGAGCGGGAGGTAACTACAATGAGCAGTTCTTC. As protein: CASSPLRAGGNYNEQFF.

The V call is TRBV10-3, the J call TRBJ1-2, with D perhaps TRBD1 (5 bases). Germline V gives CDR1 ENHRY, CDR2 SYGVKD. The CDR3 is 15 amino acids. V dropped 2 bases and J dropped 3 bases, with 13 bases sitting between them. The CDR3 region is CAISEVQGRYYGYTF. The CDR3 DNA reads TGTGCCATCAGTGAGGTCCAGGGCCGATACTATGGCTACACCTTC.

This rearrangement joins TRBV21-1 to TRBJ1-5; the table's D gene call, TRBD1, was not cross checked with the DNA. TRBV21-1 is designated a pseudogene. The CDR3 extends over 18 amino acids. CDR3 region: CASSKSQRRTGHDQPQHF. CDR3 DNA sequence: TGTGCCAGCAGCAAATCCCAGAGGCGGACAGGGCATGATCAGCCCCAGCATTTT.